This entry lists 12 T cell receptor beta chains sequenced from one sample in a study of cytomegalovirus exposure and HLA in healthy donors. Profiled with immunoSEQ multiplex PCR; TCRdb holds only in-frame clones, not every one. The sample records about 120,000 clones, 86% being singletons. Sequenced sample: PBMCs. The receptors were gathered from a man in his late teens or twenties in good health and CMV-seronegative.

The chain is built from TRBV6-6 and TRBJ1-1; perhaps TRBD1 as D (5 bases). V gave up 2 bases and J gave up 7 bases, with 17 bases separating them. Germline CDR1 reads MNHNY; CDR2 reads SVGAGI (reference sequence). CDR3 length: 15 amino acids. For the CDR3, the DNA is TGTGCCAGCAGTTACCTCTATGACAGAACGCTTGAAGCTTTCTTT. Its translation: CASSYLYDRTLEAFF.

The chain has TRBV6-1 and TRBJ2-3; no reliable D call. Germline CDR1 MNHNS, CDR2 SASEGT. Trimming stripped 10 bases from V and 1 base from J, with 12 bases between. The CDR3 spans 13 residues. The CDR3 sequence: CATESSGTDTQYF. CDR3 sequence (DNA): TGTGCCACGGAGTCATCTGGCACAGATACGCAGTATTTT.

This clone has just a few counts. The identical CDR3 is also encoded by other nucleotide sequences in the sample. The chain carries TRBV25-1 and TRBJ2-7, with D perhaps matching TRBD1 (6 bases). CDR1 is MGHDK and CDR2 is SYGVNS in the germline V gene. V lost 5 bases and J 6 bases, leaving 11 bases between the germline ends. This CDR3 comprises 12 residues. Here the CDR3 reads CASSSQGGEQYF. The CDR3 bases are TGTGCCAGCAGTTCACAGGGTGGCGAGCAGTACTTC.

This clone was found once. The V gene is TRBV30, the J gene TRBJ2-1; 8 nucleotides line up with TRBD2. The CDR3 covers 12 residues. The trim removed 6 bases at V and 7 bases at J, leaving 5 bases unmatched. CDR1 is GTSNPN and CDR2 is SVGIG in the germline V gene (reference sequence). CDR3 nucleotide sequence: TGTGCCTGCTCGGGAGGGGGGAATGAGCAGTTCTTC. Translation gives CACSGGGNEQFF.

The chain combines TRBV18 with TRBJ2-7; maybe TRBD2 (6 bases). Germline V gene data show CDR1 as KGHSH and CDR2 as LQKENI. The CDR3 contains 15 residues. V shed 2 bases and J shed 9 bases, with 20 bases lying between them. The CDR3 sequence: CASSPLQTRGEAQYF. DNA for the CDR3: TGTGCCAGCTCACCATTACAGACTAGGGGCGAGGCGCAGTACTTC.

The chain combines TRBV28 with TRBJ1-1; perhaps TRBD1 as D (6 bases). With 6 bases removed from V and 0 bases from J, the gap between germline ends came to 11 bases. The CDR3 totals 14 residues. Germline loops: CDR1 MDHEN, CDR2 SYDVKM. For the CDR3, the DNA is TGTGCCAGCAGCCCCCACAGGGTGAACACTGAAGCTTTCTTT. It is translated as CASSPHRVNTEAFF.

The CDR3 nucleotides read TGTGCCAGCAGTAACGCCGGGACTAGCGCCGGGGGCGACAATGAGCAGTTCTTC. It specifies CASSNAGTSAGGDNEQFF. V is TRBV27 and J is TRBJ2-1, with TRBD2 matching over 10 bases. Germline V lookup: CDR1 MNHEY, CDR2 SMNVEV (reference sequence). The CDR3 extends over 18 amino acids. The V and J ends lost 5 bases and 5 bases, in that order; junction bases with no gene match: 15.

The chain links TRBV7-2 to TRBJ2-7, with TRBD1 identical over 8 bases. Looked up from germline, CDR1 is SGHTA and CDR2 is FQGNSA. This CDR3 comprises 14 residues. Germline trimming cut 4 bases from V and 5 bases from J; bases unmatched to any gene: 7. This CDR3 reads CASSSGQGVDEQYF. The CDR3 nucleotides read TGTGCCAGCAGCTCTGGACAGGGCGTCGACGAGCAGTACTTC. The variable domain in full, with the rest retrieved from reference TRBV7-2 and TRBJ2-7, is GAGVSQSPSNKVTEKGKDVELRCDPISGHTALYWYRQSLGQGLEFLIYFQGNSAPDKSGLPSDRFSAERTGGSVSTLTIQRTQQEDSAVYLCASSSGQGVDEQYFGPGTRLTVT.

The CDR3 DNA reads as TGTGCCAGCAGCTCCAGATTCGCAGGGTACGAGCAGTACTTC. Protein product: CASSSRFAGYEQYF. This chain uses TRBV7-9 with TRBJ2-7; D perhaps matches TRBD1 (5 bases). Deletions cut 4 bases from V and 4 bases from J, with 14 bases between. The CDR3 is 14 amino acids. Germline values: CDR1 SEHNR, CDR2 FQNEAQ (reference sequence).

The V gene is TRBV18, the J gene TRBJ2-7, with 12 positions matching TRBD1. The CDR3 length is 14 residues. Germline CDR1 is KGHSH and CDR2 is LQKENI. Losses at the gene ends were 3 bases for V and 6 bases for J; bases not matched to a gene: 3. CDR3 amino acids: CASSPGQGAAEQYF. For the CDR3, the DNA is TGTGCCAGCTCACCGGGACAGGGGGCGGCCGAGCAGTACTTC.

The gene calls are TRBV29-1 and TRBJ1-4; 8 bases are shared with TRBD1. The CDR3 spans 15 residues. From germline, CDR1 is SQVTM and CDR2 ANQGSEA. The J segment lost 7 bases and the V segment lost 7 bases, leaving 14 bases of the junction unmatched. The CDR3 DNA follows: TGCAGCGCCTTAGGACAGGGCCAGAGGGGTGAAAAACTGTTTTTT. Amino acid sequence: CSALGQGQRGEKLFF.

The chain recombines TRBV11-1 with TRBJ1-1; 8 bases map to TRBD1. CDR3 length: 14 amino acids. The V gene end was trimmed by 5 bases and the J gene end by 1 base; junction bases not matched to a gene: 3. CDR1 and CDR2 (germline): SGHAT, FQDESV (reference sequence). Written as DNA, the CDR3 is TGTGCCAGCAGCGAACAGGGGGGGAACACTGAAGCTTTCTTT. This encodes CASSEQGGNTEAFF.